At least ten counts were recorded for the clone carrying this T cell receptor (beta chain). The antigen is undetermined. The data were taken from a study of T cells in Graves' hyperthyroidism and ophthalmopathy. Notes on the study in general: The model made its ophthalmopathy prediction, and onset followed a median about 5.9 months later.

The V and J ends lost 5 bases and 1 base, in that order; junction bases with no gene match: 3. This CDR3 region has 16 residues. Germline loops: CDR1 SGHNT, CDR2 YENEEA. Patients aged 18 to 65 with hyperthyroidism were newly diagnosed, with duration under 2 months. Exclusion criteria comprised uncontrolled infection, other autoimmune disease, pregnancy or lactation. Orbital computed tomography and thyroid ultrasound, together with serum TRAb and thyroxine and clinical symptoms, were used for diagnoses. Amplification yielded TCR beta CDR3 regions, with RNA transcripts as the source. An initial round of RT-PCR targeting the TCR CDR3 relied on the HTBI primer set. TCRdb re-called the multiplex PCR reads with MiXCR, one entry per CDR3 protein. This repertoire shows approximately 720,000 distinct CDR3 sequences, about 17% found once; its top ten account for approximately 15%.

The specimen was blood. The sequence was obtained from a woman aged 45-65 years with Graves' hyperthyroidism that later progressed to Graves' ophthalmopathy. V is TRBV11-3 and J is TRBJ2-5; TRBD2 aligns across 14 bases. The CDR3 DNA reads as TGTGCCAGCAGCCAAGGACTAGCGGGGGGCCAAGAGACCCAGTACTTC. Residues: CASSQGLAGGQETQYF.